This T cell receptor (beta chain) was captured by sequencing in a study of OX40 agonist ivuxolimab in advanced cancers. Study-level background: The study treated patients with ivuxolimab, an agonistic anti-OX40 (CD134) antibody. Notes on the study in general: Compared with CD4+, CD8+ T cells on average had more expanded clones. Specificity for antigen went undetermined in the expanded peripheral T cells.

The study sampled blood at baseline, cycle 4 day 1, and cycle 7 day 1. Germline values: CDR1 MDHEN, CDR2 SYDVKM. The CDR3 consists of 18 residues. Trimming at V came to 4 bases and at J to 1 base, leaving 11 bases not matched to a gene. Note on this clone: Its cognate antigen is unknown.

The repertoire was sequenced with immunoSEQ multiplex PCR; TCRdb's copy has only in-frame clones and lacks some. The sample lists tens of thousands of clones; roughly 87% were seen once. This rearrangement joins TRBV28 to TRBJ2-2; 8 positions match TRBD1. The material sequenced was CD4+ or CD8+ T cells sorted from blood, taken in a trial of the OX40 agonist ivuxolimab. The TCR sequence derives from an adult with an advanced solid tumor such as melanoma, head and neck, liver or kidney cancer. This CDR3 is CASSSPSPGTGNTGELFF. CDR3 DNA: TGTGCCAGCAGTTCCCCTTCCCCCGGGACAGGGAACACCGGGGAGCTGTTTTTT.